The 10 T cell receptor beta chains given below trace back to one sample, sequenced in a study of CD8 T cells in ankylosing spondylitis. MiXCR, run by TCRdb on the 5' RACE reads, gives a single entry per CDR3 protein. The table includes 31,000 or so distinct CDR3 sequences, more than 25% detected once. Input material: synovial fluid, either unsorted or a sorted T cell fraction (not recorded which). These receptors all come from a male donor with ankylosing spondylitis.

This clonotype was picked up one time. The chain joins TRBV9 to TRBJ2-1, with unresolved D. Deletions cut 3 bases from V and 0 bases from J, with 4 bases between. In germline, CDR1 is SGDLS, CDR2 YYNGEE. This CDR3 has 13 residues. For the CDR3, the DNA is TGTGCCAGCAGCGGGGACTCCTACAATGAGCAGTTCTTC. Amino acids: CASSGDSYNEQFF.

The gene calls are TRBV9 and TRBJ1-2, with D uncertain. Trimming took 0 bases from V and 0 from J, leaving 6 bases between them. Germline V CDR1 and CDR2: SGDLS, YYNGEE. The CDR3 extends over 14 amino acids. The CDR3 coding sequence is TGTGCCAGCAGCGTAGATCAGTCTAACTATGGCTACACCTTC. Residues: CASSVDQSNYGYTF.

The table lists this clonotype with a few counts. V and J are TRBV9 and TRBJ2-1; 13 nucleotides match TRBD2. V lost 4 bases to trimming and J lost 0 bases; unmatched junction nucleotides: 7. The CDR3 consists of 18 residues. CDR1 and CDR2 (germline): SGDLS, YYNGEE. CDR3 in amino acids: CASSPGTSGASSYNEQFF. For the CDR3, the DNA is TGTGCCAGCAGCCCCGGGACTAGCGGGGCCAGCTCCTACAATGAGCAGTTCTTC.

V and J are TRBV2 and TRBJ1-1; D is undetermined. CDR1 SNHLY and CDR2 FYNNEI come from the germline V gene. The CDR3 loop spans 13 amino acids. V gave up 2 bases and J gave up 6 bases, with 10 bases separating them. The CDR3 reads CASSENSRAEAFF. CDR3 DNA: TGTGCCAGCAGTGAAAACAGTAGGGCTGAAGCTTTCTTT.

This chain joins TRBV20-1 and TRBJ1-2; D gene unclear. Germline V gene lookup returns CDR1 DFQATT and CDR2 SNEGSKA (reference sequence). The CDR3 has 12 residues. V was cut by 6 bases and J by 0 bases, with 8 bases left in between. CDR3 nucleotide sequence: TGCAGTGCCTTAACAGCTAACTATGGCTACACCTTC. Its protein is CSALTANYGYTF.

The genes are TRBV3-1 and TRBJ2-7, with 13 positions matching TRBD2. The CDR3 sequence is 15 residues long. Germline CDR1 LGHDT, CDR2 YNNKEL (reference sequence). J gave up 3 bases and V 3 bases, and 2 bases lay outside the gene matches. In nucleotides, the CDR3 is TGTGCCAGCAGCCACCGACTAGCGGGAGGCTACGAGCAGTACTTC. Its translation is CASSHRLAGGYEQYF.

This clonotype has ten or more counts. The chain employs TRBV27 and TRBJ1-5, with D tentatively TRBD1 (6 bases). Germline CDR1 is MNHEY and CDR2 is SMNVEV (reference sequence). With 5 bases removed from V and 4 bases from J, the gap between germline ends came to 12 bases. The CDR3 is 14 amino acids. The CDR3, as DNA: TGTGCCAGCAGTCCGACCCAGGGGAATCAGCCCCAGCATTTT. It translates to CASSPTQGNQPQHF.

This sequence joins TRBV29-1 and TRBJ2-2; D not resolved. The germline CDR1 and CDR2 sequences are SQVTM and ANQGSEA. This CDR3 is 12 amino acids long. Trimming removed 5 bases at V and 5 bases at J, with 9 bases between. CDR3 coding DNA: TGCAGCGTTTTATGGGGAACCGGGGAGCTGTTTTTT. Its protein product is CSVLWGTGELFF.

The chain couples TRBV20-1 to TRBJ2-2; 11 nucleotides align to TRBD2. This CDR3 comprises 19 residues. CDR1 is DFQATT and CDR2 is SNEGSKA in the germline V gene (reference sequence). J was trimmed by 3 bases and V by 0 bases; bases with no gene match: 12. In nucleotides, the CDR3 is TGCAGTGCTAGAGATCCTCTCCCGGGACTAGCGGCCCACACCGGGGAGCTGTTTTTT. It yields the protein CSARDPLPGLAAHTGELFF.

The count of this clonotype is one. The rearrangement uses TRBV7-9 and TRBJ2-7; TRBD2 matches at 8 bases. The length of the CDR3 is 14 residues. J lost 0 bases, V lost 7 bases, and 5 bases had no gene match. Germline CDR1 is SEHNR and CDR2 is FQNEAQ (reference sequence). CDR3 in DNA: TGTGCCAGCATTGGGCTAGCGGGCTCCTACGAGCAGTACTTC. Amino acid sequence: CASIGLAGSYEQYF.